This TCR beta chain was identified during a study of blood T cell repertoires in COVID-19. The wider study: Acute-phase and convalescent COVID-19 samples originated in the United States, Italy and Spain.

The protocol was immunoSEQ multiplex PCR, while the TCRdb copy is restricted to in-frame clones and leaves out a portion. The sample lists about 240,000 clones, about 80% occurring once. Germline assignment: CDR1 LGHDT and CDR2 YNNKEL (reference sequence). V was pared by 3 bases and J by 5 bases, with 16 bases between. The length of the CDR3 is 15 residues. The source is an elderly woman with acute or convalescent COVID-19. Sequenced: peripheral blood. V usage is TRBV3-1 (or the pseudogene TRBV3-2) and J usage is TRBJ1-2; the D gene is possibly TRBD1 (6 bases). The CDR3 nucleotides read TGTGCCAGCAGCCACCCCCTACCAGGGGCGTATGGCTACACCTTC. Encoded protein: CASSHPLPGAYGYTF.